This TCR beta chain stems from a study of blood T cells in healthy people across ages. Per the germline V gene, CDR1 is LGHDT and CDR2 is YNNKEL (reference sequence). V dropped 11 bases and J dropped 5; count of bases not matched to a gene: 11. The CDR3 is 13 residues long. A J-beta primer mix and a sample-barcoded 5' primer were used in a second PCR of roughly 6 to 12 cycles. TCRdb used MiXCR to reprocess the 5' RACE reads, holding one entry per CDR3 protein. The table includes 600,000 to 850,000 distinct CDR3 sequences, roughly 47% detected once. The J gene is TRBJ1-1, the V gene TRBV3-1; 7 positions agree with TRBD1. The origin of this receptor is a woman in her sixties in good health. The material sequenced was blood. Here the CDR3 reads CASATGAGTEAFF. In nucleotides, the CDR3 is TGTGCCTCGGCTACAGGGGCCGGTACTGAAGCTTTCTTT.